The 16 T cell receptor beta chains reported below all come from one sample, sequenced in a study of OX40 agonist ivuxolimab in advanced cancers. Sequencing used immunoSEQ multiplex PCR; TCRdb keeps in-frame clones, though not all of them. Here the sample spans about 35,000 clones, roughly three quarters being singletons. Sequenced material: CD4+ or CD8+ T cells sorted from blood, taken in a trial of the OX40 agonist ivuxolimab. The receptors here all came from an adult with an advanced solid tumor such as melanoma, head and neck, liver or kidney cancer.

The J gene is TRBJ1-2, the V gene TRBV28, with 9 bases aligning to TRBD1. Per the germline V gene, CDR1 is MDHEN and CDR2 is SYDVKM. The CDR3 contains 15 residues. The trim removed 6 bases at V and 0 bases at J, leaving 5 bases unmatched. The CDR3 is CASRDRGSSNYGYTF. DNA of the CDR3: TGTGCCAGCAGGGACAGGGGTTCGTCTAACTATGGCTACACCTTC.

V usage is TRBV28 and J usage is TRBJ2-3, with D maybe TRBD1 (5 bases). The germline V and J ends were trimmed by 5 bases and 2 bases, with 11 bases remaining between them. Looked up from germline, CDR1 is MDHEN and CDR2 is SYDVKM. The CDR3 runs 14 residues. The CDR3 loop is CASSPAGPTDTQYF. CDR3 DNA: TGTGCCAGCAGTCCGGCAGGGCCCACAGATACGCAGTATTTT. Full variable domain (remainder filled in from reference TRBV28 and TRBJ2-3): DVKVTQSSRYLVKRTGEKVFLECVQDMDHENMFWYRQDPGLGLRLIYFSYDVKMKEKGDIPEGYSVSREKKERFSLILESASTNQTSMYLCASSPAGPTDTQYFGPGTRLTVL.

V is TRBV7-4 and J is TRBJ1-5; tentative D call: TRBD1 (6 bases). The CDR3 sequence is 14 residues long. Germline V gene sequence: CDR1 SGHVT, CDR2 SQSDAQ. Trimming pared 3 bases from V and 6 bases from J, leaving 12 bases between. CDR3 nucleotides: TGTGCCAGCAGCTTCCGGGGGGGCGGTCAGCCCCAGCATTTT. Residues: CASSFRGGGQPQHF.

The CDR3 DNA reads as TGTGCCAGCAGAGAGAGGGGGGACCAAGAGACCCAGTACTTC. Its protein is CASRERGDQETQYF. The chain uses TRBV6-5 and TRBJ2-5; either TRBD1 or TRBD2 may supply D (6 bases each). The CDR3 extends over 14 amino acids. Trimming took 6 bases from V and 0 from J, leaving 11 bases between them. Germline V gene sequence: CDR1 MNHEY, CDR2 SVGAGI.

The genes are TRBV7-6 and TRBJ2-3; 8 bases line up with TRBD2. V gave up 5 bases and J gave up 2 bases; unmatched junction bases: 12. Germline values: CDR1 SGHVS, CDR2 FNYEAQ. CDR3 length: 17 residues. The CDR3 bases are TGTGCCAGCAGCCCCCGGGGGGGACACGTAACCACAGATACGCAGTATTTT. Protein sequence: CASSPRGGHVTTDTQYF.

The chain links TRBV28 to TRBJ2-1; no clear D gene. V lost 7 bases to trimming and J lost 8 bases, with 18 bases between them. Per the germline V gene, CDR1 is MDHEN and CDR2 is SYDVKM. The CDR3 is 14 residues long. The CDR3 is CASTPMGLPDEQFF. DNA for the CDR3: TGTGCCAGCACCCCGATGGGTCTCCCCGATGAGCAGTTCTTC.

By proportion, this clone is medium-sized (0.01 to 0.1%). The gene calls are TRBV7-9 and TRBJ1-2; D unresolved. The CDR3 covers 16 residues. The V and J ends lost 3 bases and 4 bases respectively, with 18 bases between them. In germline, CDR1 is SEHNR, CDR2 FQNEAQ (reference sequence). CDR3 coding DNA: TGTGCCAGCAGCTTCAATTACGGGCCGTCGGGCTATGGCTACACCTTC. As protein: CASSFNYGPSGYGYTF. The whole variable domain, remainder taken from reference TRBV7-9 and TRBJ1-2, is DTGVSQNPRHKITKRGQNVTFRCDPISEHNRLYWYRQTLGQGPEFLTYFQNEAQLEKSRLLSDRFSAERPKGSFSTLEIQRTEQGDSAMYLCASSFNYGPSGYGYTFGSGTRLTVV.

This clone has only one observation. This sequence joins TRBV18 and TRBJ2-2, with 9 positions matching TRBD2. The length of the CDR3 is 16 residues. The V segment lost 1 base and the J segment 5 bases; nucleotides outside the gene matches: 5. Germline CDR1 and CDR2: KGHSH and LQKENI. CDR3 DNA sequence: TGTGCCAGCTCACCACTTAGCGGGAGCGGAACCGGGGAGCTGTTTTTT. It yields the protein CASSPLSGSGTGELFF.

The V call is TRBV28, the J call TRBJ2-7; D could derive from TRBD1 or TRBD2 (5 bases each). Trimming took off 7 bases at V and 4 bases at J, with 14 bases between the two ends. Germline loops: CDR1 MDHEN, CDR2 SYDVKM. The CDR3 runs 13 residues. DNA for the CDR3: TGTGCCAGCACCGGGGCAGTCGGGTACGAGCAGTACTTC. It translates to CASTGAVGYEQYF.

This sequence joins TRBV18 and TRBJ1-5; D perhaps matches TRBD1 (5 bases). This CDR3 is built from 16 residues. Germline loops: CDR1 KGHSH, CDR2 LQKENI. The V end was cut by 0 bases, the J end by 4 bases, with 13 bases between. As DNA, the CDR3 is TGTGCCAGCTCACCACCGGGACTTGTTGTAAATCAGCCCCAGCATTTT. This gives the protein CASSPPGLVVNQPQHF.

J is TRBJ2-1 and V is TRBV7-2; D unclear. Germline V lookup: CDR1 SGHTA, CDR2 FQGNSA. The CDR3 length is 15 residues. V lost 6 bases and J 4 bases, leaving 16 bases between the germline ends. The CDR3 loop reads CASSATPGQYNEQFF. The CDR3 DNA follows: TGTGCCAGCAGTGCAACTCCGGGCCAGTACAATGAGCAGTTCTTC.

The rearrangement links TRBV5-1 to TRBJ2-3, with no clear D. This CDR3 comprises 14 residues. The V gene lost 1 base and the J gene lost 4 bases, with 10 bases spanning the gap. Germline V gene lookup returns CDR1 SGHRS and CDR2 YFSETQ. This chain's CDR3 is CASSLLIGADTQYF. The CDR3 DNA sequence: TGCGCCAGCAGCTTGTTAATCGGAGCAGATACGCAGTATTTT.

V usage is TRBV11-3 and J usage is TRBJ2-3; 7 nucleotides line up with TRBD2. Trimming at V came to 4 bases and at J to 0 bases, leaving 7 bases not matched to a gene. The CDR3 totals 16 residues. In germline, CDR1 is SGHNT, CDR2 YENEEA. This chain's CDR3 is CASSSAGDLSTDTQYF. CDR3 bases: TGTGCCAGCAGCTCCGCGGGGGACCTCAGCACAGATACGCAGTATTTT. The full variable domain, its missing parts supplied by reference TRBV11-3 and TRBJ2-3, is EAGVVQSPRYKIIEKKQPVAFWCNPISGHNTLYWYLQNLGQGPELLIRYENEEAVDDSQLPKDRFSAERLKGVDSTLKIQPAELGDSAVYLCASSSAGDLSTDTQYFGPGTRLTVL.

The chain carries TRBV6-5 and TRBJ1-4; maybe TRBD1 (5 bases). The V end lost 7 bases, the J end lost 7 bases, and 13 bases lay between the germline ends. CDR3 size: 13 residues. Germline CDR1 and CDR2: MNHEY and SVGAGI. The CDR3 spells CASTPAGGEKLFF. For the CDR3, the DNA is TGTGCCAGCACCCCCGCGGGGGGTGAAAAACTGTTTTTT.

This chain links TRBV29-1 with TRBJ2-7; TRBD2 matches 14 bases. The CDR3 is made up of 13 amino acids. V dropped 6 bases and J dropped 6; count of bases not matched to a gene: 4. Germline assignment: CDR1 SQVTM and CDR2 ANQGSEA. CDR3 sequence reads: CSVLTSGRGEQYF. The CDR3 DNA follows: TGCAGCGTCCTGACTAGCGGGAGGGGCGAGCAGTACTTC.

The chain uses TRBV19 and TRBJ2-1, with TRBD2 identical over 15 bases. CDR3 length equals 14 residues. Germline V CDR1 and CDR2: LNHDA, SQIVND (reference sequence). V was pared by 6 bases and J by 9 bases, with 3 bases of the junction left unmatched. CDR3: CASRRTSGGGEQFF. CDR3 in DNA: TGTGCCAGTAGAAGGACTAGCGGGGGGGGTGAGCAGTTCTTC. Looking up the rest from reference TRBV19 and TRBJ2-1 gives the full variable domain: DGGITQSPKYLFRKEGQNVTLSCEQNLNHDAMYWYRQDPGQGLRLIYYSQIVNDFQKGDIAEGYSVSREKKESFPLTVTSAQKNPTAFYLCASRRTSGGGEQFFGPGTRLTVL.